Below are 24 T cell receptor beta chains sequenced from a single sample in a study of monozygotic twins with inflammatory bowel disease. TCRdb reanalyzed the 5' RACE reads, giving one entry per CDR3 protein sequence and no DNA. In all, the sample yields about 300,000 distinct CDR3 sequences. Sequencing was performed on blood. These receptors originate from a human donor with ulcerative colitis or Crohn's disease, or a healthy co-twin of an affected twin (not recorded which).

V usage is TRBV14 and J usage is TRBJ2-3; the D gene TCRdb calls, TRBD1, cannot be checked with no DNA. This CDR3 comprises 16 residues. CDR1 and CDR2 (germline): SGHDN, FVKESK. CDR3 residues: CASSQPRVDVTDTQYF.

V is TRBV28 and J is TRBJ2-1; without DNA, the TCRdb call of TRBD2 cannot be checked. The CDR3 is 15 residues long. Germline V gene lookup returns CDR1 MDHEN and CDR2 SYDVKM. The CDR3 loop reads CASRESGGPHNEQFF. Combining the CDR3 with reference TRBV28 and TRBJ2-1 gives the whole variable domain DVKVTQSSRYLVKRTGEKVFLECVQDMDHENMFWYRQDPGLGLRLIYFSYDVKMKEKGDIPEGYSVSREKKERFSLILESASTNQTSMYLCASRESGGPHNEQFFGPGTRLTVL.

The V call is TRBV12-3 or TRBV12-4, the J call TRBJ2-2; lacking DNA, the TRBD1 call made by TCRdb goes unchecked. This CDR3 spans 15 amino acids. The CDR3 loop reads CASSSRTANTGELFF.

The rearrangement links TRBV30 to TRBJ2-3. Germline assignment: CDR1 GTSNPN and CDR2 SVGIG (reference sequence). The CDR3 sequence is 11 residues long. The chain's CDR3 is CAWKERDTQYF.

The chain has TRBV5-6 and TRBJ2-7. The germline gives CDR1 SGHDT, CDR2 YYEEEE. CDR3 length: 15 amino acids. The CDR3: CASSSTGGLSYEQYF.

This CDR3 is CASSRLGETQYF. The V and J genes are TRBV3-1 and TRBJ2-5. CDR3 length: 12 residues. Germline V gene sequence: CDR1 LGHDT, CDR2 YNNKEL (reference sequence).

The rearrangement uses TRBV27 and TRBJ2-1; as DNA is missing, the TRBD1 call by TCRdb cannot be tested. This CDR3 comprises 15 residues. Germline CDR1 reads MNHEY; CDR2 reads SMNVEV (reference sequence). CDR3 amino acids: CASSLKGGAVGEQFF.

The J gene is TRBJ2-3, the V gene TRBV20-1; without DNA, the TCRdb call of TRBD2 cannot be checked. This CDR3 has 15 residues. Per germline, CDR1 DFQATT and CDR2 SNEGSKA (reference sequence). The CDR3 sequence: CSATQPGLSTDTQYF.

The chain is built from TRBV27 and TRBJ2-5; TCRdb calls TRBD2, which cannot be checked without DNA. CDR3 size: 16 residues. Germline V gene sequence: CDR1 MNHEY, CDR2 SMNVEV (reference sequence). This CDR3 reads CASSSLTSGAKETQYF.

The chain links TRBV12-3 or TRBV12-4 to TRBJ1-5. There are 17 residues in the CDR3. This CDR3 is CASIDGRAGLINQPQHF.

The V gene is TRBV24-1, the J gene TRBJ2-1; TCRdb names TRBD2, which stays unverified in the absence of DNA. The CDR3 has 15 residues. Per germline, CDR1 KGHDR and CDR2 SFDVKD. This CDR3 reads CATSATGRVNNEQFF.

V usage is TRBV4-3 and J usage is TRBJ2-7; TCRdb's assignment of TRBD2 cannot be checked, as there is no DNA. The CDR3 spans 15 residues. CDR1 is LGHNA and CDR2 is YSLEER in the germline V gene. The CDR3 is CASSQAASGSGEQYF.

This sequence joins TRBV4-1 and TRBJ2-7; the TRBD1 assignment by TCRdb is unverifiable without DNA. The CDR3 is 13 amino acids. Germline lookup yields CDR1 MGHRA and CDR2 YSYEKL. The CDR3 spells CASSLDRLYEQYF.

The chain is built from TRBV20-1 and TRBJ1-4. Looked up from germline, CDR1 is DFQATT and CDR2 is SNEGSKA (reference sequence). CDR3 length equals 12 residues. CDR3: CRLQGANEKLFF.

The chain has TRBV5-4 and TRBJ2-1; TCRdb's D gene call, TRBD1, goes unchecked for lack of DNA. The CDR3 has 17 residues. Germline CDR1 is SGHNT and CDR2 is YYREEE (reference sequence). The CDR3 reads CASSLARGGGMGNEQFF.

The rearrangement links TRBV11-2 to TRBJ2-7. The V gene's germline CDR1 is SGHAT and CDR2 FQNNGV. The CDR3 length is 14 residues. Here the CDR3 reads CASSLDVRTYEQYF.

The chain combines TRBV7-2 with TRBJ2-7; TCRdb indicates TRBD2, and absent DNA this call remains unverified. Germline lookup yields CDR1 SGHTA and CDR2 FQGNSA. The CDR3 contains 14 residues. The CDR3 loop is CASSLVGLVEEQYF.

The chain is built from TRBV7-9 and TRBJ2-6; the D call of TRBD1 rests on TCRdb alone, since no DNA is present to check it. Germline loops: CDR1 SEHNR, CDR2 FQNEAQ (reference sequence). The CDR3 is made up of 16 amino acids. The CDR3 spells CASSPELGAGANVLTF.

The CDR3 is CASTPIRTGTGELFF. V usage is TRBV12-3 or TRBV12-4 and J usage is TRBJ2-2; TCRdb's D call, TRBD1, is unchecked because there is no DNA. This CDR3 comprises 15 residues.

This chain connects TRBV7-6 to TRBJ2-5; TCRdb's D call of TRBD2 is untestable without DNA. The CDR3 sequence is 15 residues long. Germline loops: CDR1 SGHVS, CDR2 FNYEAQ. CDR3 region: CASSSVRGEKETQSF.

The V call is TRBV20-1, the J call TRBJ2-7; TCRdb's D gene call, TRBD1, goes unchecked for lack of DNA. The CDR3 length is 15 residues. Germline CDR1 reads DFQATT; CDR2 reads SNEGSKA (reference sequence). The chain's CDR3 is CSATGAQLSSYEQYF.

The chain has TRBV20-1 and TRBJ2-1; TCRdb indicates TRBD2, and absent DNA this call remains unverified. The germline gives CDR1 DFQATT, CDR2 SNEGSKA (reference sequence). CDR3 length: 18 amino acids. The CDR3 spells CSARDLTSGGSSYNEQFF.

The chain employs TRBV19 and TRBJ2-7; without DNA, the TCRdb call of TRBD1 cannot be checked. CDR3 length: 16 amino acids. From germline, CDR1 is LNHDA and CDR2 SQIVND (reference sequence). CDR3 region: CASSRSGRHKGYEQYF.

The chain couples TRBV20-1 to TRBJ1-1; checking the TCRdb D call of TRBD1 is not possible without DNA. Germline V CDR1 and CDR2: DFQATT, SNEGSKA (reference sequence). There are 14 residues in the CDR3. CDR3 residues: CSARAGTGNTEAFF.